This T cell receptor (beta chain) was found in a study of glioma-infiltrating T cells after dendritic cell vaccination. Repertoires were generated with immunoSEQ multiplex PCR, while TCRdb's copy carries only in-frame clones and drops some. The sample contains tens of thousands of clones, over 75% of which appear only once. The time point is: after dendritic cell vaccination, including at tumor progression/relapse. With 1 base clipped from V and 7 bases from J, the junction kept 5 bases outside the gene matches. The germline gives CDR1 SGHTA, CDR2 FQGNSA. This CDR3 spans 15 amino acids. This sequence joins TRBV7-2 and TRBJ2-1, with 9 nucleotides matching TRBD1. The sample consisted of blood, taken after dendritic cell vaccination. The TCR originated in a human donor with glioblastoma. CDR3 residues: CASSLGRDRVNEQFF. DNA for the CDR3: TGTGCCAGCAGCTTAGGCCGGGACAGGGTAAATGAGCAGTTCTTC.